This TCR beta chain appears in the sequencing data of a study of T cell responses to AZD1222 COVID-19 vaccine. General study points: Baseline seropositivity characterized only a handful of AZD1222 recipients.

Concerning this clone itself: Its antigen is not identified.

This CDR3 is built from 17 residues. V was cut by 3 bases and J by 6 bases, with 25 bases left in between. Germline CDR1 SGDLS, CDR2 YYNGEE. This table comes from immunoSEQ multiplex PCR, and its TCRdb copy is limited to in-frame clones, with some not included. The repertoire holds some 110,000 clones, with 80% to 90% as singletons. The sequence was collected from an adult who received the AZD1222 COVID-19 vaccine. The specimen was peripheral blood, collected 28 days after the second AZD1222 dose. This chain links TRBV9 with TRBJ2-7, with D perhaps TRBD2 (5 bases). In DNA form, the CDR3 reads TGTGCCAGCAGCGGATCTCAGGTGAACGGGGTTTGGAGCGAGCAGTACTTC. This gives the protein CASSGSQVNGVWSEQYF.